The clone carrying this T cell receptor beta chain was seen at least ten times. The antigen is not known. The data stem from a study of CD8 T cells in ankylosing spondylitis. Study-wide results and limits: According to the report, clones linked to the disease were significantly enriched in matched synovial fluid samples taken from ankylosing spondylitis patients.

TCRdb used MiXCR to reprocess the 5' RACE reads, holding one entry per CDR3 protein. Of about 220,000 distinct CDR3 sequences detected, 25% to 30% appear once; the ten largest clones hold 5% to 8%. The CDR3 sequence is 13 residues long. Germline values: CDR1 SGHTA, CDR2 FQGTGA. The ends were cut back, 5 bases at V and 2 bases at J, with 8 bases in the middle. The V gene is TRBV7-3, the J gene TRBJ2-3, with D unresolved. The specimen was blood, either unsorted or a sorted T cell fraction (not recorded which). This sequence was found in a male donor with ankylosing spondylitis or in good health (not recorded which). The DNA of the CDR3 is TGTGCCAGCAGCCGCGACCTCACAGATACGCAGTATTTT. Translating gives CASSRDLTDTQYF.